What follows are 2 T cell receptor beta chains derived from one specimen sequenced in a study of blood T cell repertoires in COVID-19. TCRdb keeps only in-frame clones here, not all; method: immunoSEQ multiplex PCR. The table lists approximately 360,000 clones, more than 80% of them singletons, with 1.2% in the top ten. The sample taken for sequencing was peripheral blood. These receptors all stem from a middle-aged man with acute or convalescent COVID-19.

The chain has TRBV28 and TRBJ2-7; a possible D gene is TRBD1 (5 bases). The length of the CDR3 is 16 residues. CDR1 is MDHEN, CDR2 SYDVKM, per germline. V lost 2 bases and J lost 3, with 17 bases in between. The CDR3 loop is CASSLTAGHTLYEQYF. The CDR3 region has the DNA TGTGCCAGCAGTTTAACGGCAGGGCACACCCTCTACGAGCAGTACTTC.

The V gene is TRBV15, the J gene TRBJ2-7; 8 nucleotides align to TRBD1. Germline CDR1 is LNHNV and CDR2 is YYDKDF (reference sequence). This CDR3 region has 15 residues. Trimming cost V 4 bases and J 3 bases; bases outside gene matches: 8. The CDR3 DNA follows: TGTGCCACCAGCAAAACAGGGGGTAGTTTCTACGAGCAGTACTTC. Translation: CATSKTGGSFYEQYF.